This T cell receptor (beta chain) was sequenced during a study of blood T cell repertoires in COVID-19. Turning to the study itself: Acute-phase and convalescent COVID-19 samples originated in the United States, Italy and Spain.

How the authors handled the data: Amplifying reference gene primers gave estimates of nucleated cell counts. TCRdb's copy holds only in-frame clones and misses some; the assay was immunoSEQ multiplex PCR. V, J and clone size were drawn from that table, and D and trimming were deduced from the DNA. The sample includes 81,000 or so clones, approximately 85% of them seen just once. Seattle patient enrollment occurred during active infection, with longitudinal follow-up thereafter. The CDR3 covers 15 residues. V was cut by 3 bases and J by 1 base, with 12 bases left in between. CDR1 and CDR2 (germline): KGHSH, LQKENI.

The chain recombines TRBV18 with TRBJ1-1; the D is unclear. This TCR came from a man in his fifties with COVID-19, enrolled during active disease. Source material: peripheral blood. The chain's CDR3 is CASSPGLGENTEAFF. CDR3 nucleotides: TGTGCCAGCTCACCTGGGTTAGGAGAGAACACTGAAGCTTTCTTT.